This paragraph covers one TCR beta chain sequence. Its antigen is unidentified. The V gene's germline CDR1 is LNHNV and CDR2 YYDKDF (reference sequence). Trimming shortened V by 2 bases and J by 5 bases, and 10 bases separated the two germline ends. This CDR3 is 13 amino acids long. Genomic DNA belonging to each subset was distributed in equal measure over several immunoSEQ plates. Original handling: ImmunoSEQ output held junction-only sequences without quality scores, so filtering differed. Measured with immunoSEQ multiplex PCR; TCRdb has only the in-frame clones, and not every one. V and J calls and clone size are those listed in that table; D and trimming were worked out from the DNA. This sample has 400,000 to 600,000 clones, with over 75% found just once. The sample is drawn from a study of shared clonotypes between healthy human individuals. Study-level points and caveats: Blood alone was sampled, and tissue repertoires likely differ.

The rearrangement joins TRBV15 to TRBJ2-7; no clear D. This TCR was sampled from a woman aged 40 to 49 in good health. Some clones in this sample may be carry-over from other donors' samples. The sample was PBMCs. The CDR3 DNA is TGTGCCACCAGCAGACCACGAGGCCACGAGCAGTACTTC. Translated: CATSRPRGHEQYF.